The 21 T cell receptor delta chains in this list originate from one sample, sequenced in a study of γδ T cells in repeated Plasmodium falciparum infection. TCRdb fed the multiplex PCR reads into CATT to redo clone calling. The data hold over 90,000 delta-chain clones, with roughly 0.98% observed a single time. Bulk repertoires came from Vgamma9/Vdelta2+ or Vdelta2-negative gammadelta T cells flow-sorted from PBMC. The specimen sequenced was gamma-delta T cells from blood. All receptors derive from a pool of human donors (malaria-infected and uninfected, not separated).

Only a few counts were recorded for this clone. TCRdb's protein for this DNA is that of a much larger clone and differs from the translation at residue 5, likely a read error; the protein shown is the DNA translation. The J gene is TRDJ1, the V gene TRDV1, with TRDD3 identical over 8 bases. The J segment lost 3 bases and the V segment lost 0 bases, leaving 15 bases of the junction unmatched. The CDR3 totals 19 residues. Germline assignment: CDR1 TSWWSYY and CDR2 QGS. This chain's CDR3 is CALGELPLLPLGIPDKLIF. CDR3 bases: TGTGCTCTTGGGGAACTACCCCTCCTCCCACTGGGGATACCCGATAAACTCATCTTT.

Points on this clone: This probably arose from a read error, given a far larger clone one base away. The same CDR3 also results from other DNA sequences found in this sample. J is TRDJ1 and V is TRDV2; 8 nucleotides agree with TRDD3. TCRdb does not report a J gene; here it was assigned by matching the DNA to germline references. The CDR3 consists of 18 residues. Germline-derived CDR1 and CDR2 are GEAIGNYY and EKD. Trimming took 7 bases from V and 2 from J; bases not matched to a gene: 20. This chain's CDR3 is CACYHGTGGPTGTDKLIF. The DNA for the CDR3 is TGTGCCTGCTACCACGGGACTGGGGGGCCTACAGGGACCGATAAACTCATCTTT.

On this clone: The protein given by TCRdb reflects a much larger clone and differs at residues 3 and 13 from this DNA's translation, likely from a read error; the protein shown is the DNA's translation. The rearrangement joins TRDV1 to TRDJ1; 10 nucleotides agree with TRDD3. The germline V gene has CDR1 TSWWSYY and CDR2 QGS. The CDR3 consists of 21 residues. CDR3: CAPGEMNTGGYAARYTDKLIF. The CDR3 DNA reads TGTGCTCCTGGGGAAATGAACACCGGGGGATACGCAGCAAGGTACACCGATAAACTCATCTTT.

As to this clone: This DNA's translation and the protein TCRdb lists, from a much larger clone, do not match at residue 18, likely due to a read error; the protein shown is translated from the DNA. The chain is built from TRDV2 and TRDJ1; 12 nucleotides line up with TRDD3. TCRdb supplies no J gene; here it was assigned by aligning the nucleotide sequence to germline. This CDR3 is 21 amino acids long. Germline V gene data show CDR1 as GEAIGNYY and CDR2 as EKD. The CDR3 region is CACDTRNTSYLGDTYTDELIF. The CDR3, as DNA: TGTGCCTGTGACACCCGGAACACTTCCTACCTGGGGGATACGTACACCGATGAACTCATCTTT.

As for this clone: The protein TCRdb gives is from a much larger clone and does not agree with this DNA's translation at residue 7, likely a read error; the protein shown here comes from the DNA. This rearrangement joins TRDV2 to TRDJ1; TRDD3 aligns across 7 bases. TCRdb supplies no J gene; here it was assigned by aligning the nucleotide sequence to germline. Germline assignment: CDR1 GEAIGNYY and CDR2 EKD. Trimming removed 3 bases from V and 1 base from J; junction bases left unmatched: 10. This CDR3 comprises 16 residues. CDR3 in amino acids: CACDWGTRPSTDKLIF. The CDR3 DNA reads TGTGCCTGTGACTGGGGGACTCGCCCTAGCACCGATAAACTCATCTTT.

As to this clone: A read error likely explains this, since a far larger clone differs by one base. The sample has other DNA sequences that encode this CDR3 too. The chain combines TRDV2 with TRDJ1; 7 nucleotides align to TRDD3. TCRdb gives no J gene; it was assigned here by matching the DNA to germline. The CDR3 extends over 18 amino acids. Germline CDR1 reads GEAIGNYY; CDR2 reads EKD. The CDR3 protein is CACDAVSAGGLYTDKLIF. Written as DNA, the CDR3 is TGTGCCTGTGACGCTGTAAGTGCTGGGGGTTTGTACACCGACAAACTCATCTTT.

Worth noting for this clone: Only one base separates this from a far larger clonotype, so it likely reflects a read error. The same CDR3 also results from other DNA sequences found in this sample. The V gene call reads TRDV1; no J gene was called; the DNA was not used to check the table's D call, TRDD3. This CDR3 region has 19 residues. The germline CDR1 and CDR2 sequences are TSWWSYY and QGS. CDR3 region: CALGTSIPTVWEYTDKLIF. CDR3 DNA: TGTGCTCTTGGGACCTCTATTCCTACAGTGTGGGAGTACACCGATAAACTCATCTTC.

The sample holds a few counts of this clone. A read error is likely here: a far larger clone is one base away. Different DNA sequences within this sample yield the same CDR3. In DNA, the CDR3 is TGTGCTCTTGGGGAAAGCGGGTCATTCCTAAGGAGGGGGATGGGGGGATCGAGGCCCGATGAAGCGGCACAACTCTTCTTT. Translating gives CALGESGSFLRRGMGGSRPDEAAQLFF. V usage is TRDV1 and J usage is TRDJ2; possible D gene TRDD3, 7 bases. Because TCRdb records no J gene, it was assigned here through a match of the DNA to germline. CDR1 TSWWSYY and CDR2 QGS come from the germline V gene. This CDR3 spans 27 amino acids. Between the trimmed V and J ends, which lost 2 bases and 8 bases, there was a span of 51 bases.

This clone appeared many times. The CDR3 DNA sequence: TGTGCCTGTGACACCCTAACTGGGGGCCCCCGGGCCGATAAACTCATCTTT. Amino acids: CACDTLTGGPRADKLIF. The J gene is TRDJ1, the V gene TRDV2, with TRDD3 matching over 8 bases. In germline, CDR1 is GEAIGNYY, CDR2 EKD. The CDR3 runs to 17 residues. V shed 0 bases and J 3 bases; nucleotides not matched to a gene: 11.

Comments on this clone: For this DNA, TCRdb reports the protein of a much larger clone, which diverges at residue 3, most likely from a read error; the protein presented here is translated directly from the DNA. The chain employs TRDV1 and TRDJ1; TRDD3 is a possible D gene (5 bases). The J gene, absent from TCRdb, was called here by matching the DNA to germline. CDR3 length: 19 amino acids. Germline lookup yields CDR1 TSWWSYY and CDR2 QGS. The CDR3 DNA sequence: TGTGCTTTTGGGGAACTAGAGTCGTCCCGGTCCTTTATTACCGATAAACTCATCTTT. It is translated as CAFGELESSRSFITDKLIF.

Of note for this clone: It is likely a read error: a sequence one base away is far more abundant. Other nucleotide sequences in the sample specify the same CDR3. J is TRDJ1 and V is TRDV1; 9 nucleotides agree with TRDD3. V lost 7 bases to trimming and J lost 3 bases; unmatched junction nucleotides: 18. This CDR3 has 18 amino acids. Looked up from germline, CDR1 is TSWWSYY and CDR2 is QGS. The CDR3: CALAKGLPKGGYPDKLIF. CDR3 in DNA: TGTGCTCTTGCTAAGGGTCTTCCTAAAGGGGGATACCCCGATAAACTCATCTTT.

Of note for this clone: TCRdb assigns this DNA the protein of a much larger clone, which departs from its translation at residue 4; this likely reflects a read error, and the protein shown comes from translating the DNA. The chain combines TRDV1 with TRDJ1, with D possibly matching TRDD3 (7 bases). Assignment of the J gene here rests on matching the DNA to germline, because TCRdb gives none. Germline loops: CDR1 TSWWSYY, CDR2 QGS. The CDR3 length is 25 residues. V lost 7 bases and J lost 1, with 46 bases in between. CDR3 sequence: CALEDRGVWSFPLGQGVPRTDKLIF. As DNA, the CDR3 is TGTGCTCTTGAGGACAGAGGAGTTTGGTCCTTCCCACTGGGGCAAGGGGTTCCACGCACCGATAAACTCATCTTT.

This clone rates as medium-sized. Other nucleotide sequences in the sample specify the same CDR3. V and J are TRDV2 and TRDJ3, with TRDD3 matching over 12 bases. The germline gives CDR1 GEAIGNYY, CDR2 EKD. Unmatched junction bases numbered 3, after V lost 0 bases and J lost 1 base. This CDR3 has 19 residues. CDR3 region: CACDTVLGDTSWDTRQMFF. The CDR3 region has the DNA TGTGCCTGTGACACCGTACTGGGGGATACATCCTGGGACACCCGACAGATGTTTTTC.

This clone turned up a few times. With a far larger clone one base away, a read error is the likely cause. Other nucleotide sequences from this sample produce the same CDR3. This sequence joins TRDV1 and TRDJ1, with D hard to call. Assignment of the J gene here rests on matching the DNA to germline, because TCRdb gives none. The CDR3 covers 16 residues. Looked up from germline, CDR1 is TSWWSYY and CDR2 is QGS. CDR3 sequence: CALGELSTGTADKLIF. In nucleotides, the CDR3 is TGTGCTCTTGGAGAACTAAGCACCGGGACGGCCGATAAACTCATCTTT.

Comments on this clone: The TCRdb protein comes from a much larger clone and disagrees with this DNA's translation at residue 10, likely due to a read error; the protein given here is derived from the DNA. The chain has TRDV1 and TRDJ1, with TRDD3 matching 7 bases. This CDR3 has 18 amino acids. Trimming took 7 bases from V and 4 from J; bases not matched to a gene: 21. Germline values: CDR1 TSWWSYY, CDR2 QGS. The CDR3 DNA reads TGTGCTCTTGCGATTCAGGGACCACTGGTGGATACGCTCGATAAACTCATCTTT. Its protein is CALAIQGPLVDTLDKLIF.

With respect to this clone: The protein given by TCRdb reflects a much larger clone and differs at residue 21 from this DNA's translation, likely from a read error; the protein shown is the DNA's translation. The V gene is TRDV1; the J gene was not called; the table gives TRDD3 as D, unverified against the DNA. The CDR3 is 23 amino acids. In germline, CDR1 is TSWWSYY, CDR2 QGS. The CDR3: CALGELRRFKGDWGLPYTDKPIF. The CDR3 coding sequence is TGTGCTCTTGGGGAACTCCGCCGTTTTAAAGGGGACTGGGGTTTACCGTACACCGATAAACCCATCTTT.

Turning to this clone: It is likely a read error: a sequence one base away is far more abundant. Other DNA sequences in the sample encode the same CDR3. The gene calls are TRDV2 and TRDJ1, with 9 nucleotides matching TRDD2. No J gene was available from TCRdb, and it was assigned here by a germline match of the DNA. The V gene's germline CDR1 is GEAIGNYY and CDR2 EKD. V shed 0 bases and J 1 base; nucleotides not matched to a gene: 29. This CDR3 has 24 residues. The CDR3 DNA sequence: TGTGCCTGTGACACCGTGAAGCTCGGCCTTCCTACAGGAACTGGAGGTTCTCTCACCGATAAACTCATCTTT. Protein: CACDTVKLGLPTGTGGSLTDKLIF.

This clone was counted many times. This CDR3 is also generated by other DNA sequences in the sample. V usage is TRDV1 and J usage is TRDJ1, with D possibly TRDD3 on 5 matching bases. CDR3 size: 19 residues. Germline CDR1 and CDR2: TSWWSYY and QGS. The V and J ends lost 0 bases and 1 base respectively, with 21 bases between them. CDR3 amino acids: CALGELSSFIWVSTDKLIF. In nucleotides, the CDR3 is TGTGCTCTTGGGGAACTCTCATCTTTCATCTGGGTTAGCACCGATAAACTCATCTTT.

Comments on this clone: A read error is likely here: a far larger clone is one base away. The sample holds other DNA sequences that translate to the same CDR3. The rearrangement uses TRDV2 and TRDJ1; 7 bases fit TRDD3. TCRdb carries no J gene annotation; the J gene was assigned here by matching the DNA with germline. The J segment lost 2 bases and the V segment lost 3 bases, leaving 11 bases of the junction unmatched. The CDR3 runs 16 residues. CDR1 is GEAIGNYY, CDR2 EKD, per germline. The DNA of the CDR3 is TGTGCCTGTGACTTCCTGGGGGGAGACCGAACCGATAAACTCATCTTT. It encodes CACDFLGGDRTDKLIF.

For this clone: A single base is all that separates this from a far larger clone, so a read error is likely. This specimen includes other DNA sequences encoding the same CDR3. Here the V gene is TRDV1, but the J gene went uncalled; the table's D call of TRDD3 was not tested on the DNA. The CDR3 runs 18 residues. Looked up from germline, CDR1 is TSWWSYY and CDR2 is QGS. The CDR3 loop is CALGDLNWPHKYTDKLIF. In nucleotides, the CDR3 is TGTGCTCTTGGGGATCTTAACTGGCCTCACAAGTACACCGATAAACTCATCTTC.

This clone was picked up many times. The CDR3 is CALGETSYGNWGIRGDKLIF. CDR3 nucleotide sequence: TGTGCTCTTGGGGAGACTTCCTACGGGAACTGGGGGATACGGGGCGATAAACTCATCTTT. The chain links TRDV1 to TRDJ1; 13 nucleotides match TRDD3. As TCRdb names no J gene, one was assigned here on the basis of a DNA match to germline. CDR3 length equals 20 residues. V trimming: 3 bases; J trimming: 4 bases; junction bases outside the gene matches: 17. The V gene's germline CDR1 is TSWWSYY and CDR2 QGS.